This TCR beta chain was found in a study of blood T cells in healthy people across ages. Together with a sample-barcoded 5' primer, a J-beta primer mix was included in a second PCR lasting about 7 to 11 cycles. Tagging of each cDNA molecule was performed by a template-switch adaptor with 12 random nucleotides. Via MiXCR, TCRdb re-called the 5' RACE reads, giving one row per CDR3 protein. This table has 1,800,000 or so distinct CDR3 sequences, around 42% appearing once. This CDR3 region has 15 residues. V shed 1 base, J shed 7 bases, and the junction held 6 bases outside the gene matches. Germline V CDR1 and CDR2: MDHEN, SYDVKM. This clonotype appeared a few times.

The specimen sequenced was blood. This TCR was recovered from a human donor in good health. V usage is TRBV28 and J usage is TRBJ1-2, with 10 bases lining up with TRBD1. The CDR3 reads CASSLSRTGGFGYTF. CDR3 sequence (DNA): TGTGCCAGCAGTTTATCAAGGACAGGGGGATTTGGCTACACCTTC.